This is a list of T cell receptor beta chains from one sample in a study of T cells in tumors after PD-1 blockade. Libraries were prepared by immunoSEQ multiplex PCR; TCRdb keeps only in-frame clonotypes and omits some of them. Of about 15,000 clones in the sample, almost 85% were seen once. This material consisted of PBMCs, taken after anti-PD-1 treatment. These receptors were collected from a human donor with basal cell carcinoma. The CDR3 runs from the conserved cysteine through the conserved F or W. A D gene is named only where the DNA matches it firmly. Clone size is given for some rows only: seen once, a few or many times, or a class if the clone is expanded.

cdr3_aa cdr3_nt v_call clone_size j_call d_call
CPSCDGGAGAGSSYNEQFF TGTCCCAGCTGTGATGGGGGGGCGGGGGCGGGGAGCTCCTACAATGAGCAGTTCTTC TRBV2 few TRBJ2-1 NA
CASSLGTRRNEKLFF TGTGCCAGCAGTTTGGGGACACGGAGAAATGAAAAACTGTTTTTT TRBV28 NA TRBJ1-4 NA
CASSHTRRFRGQETQYF TGTGCCAGCAGCCACACCAGGCGGTTCAGGGGACAGGAGACCCAGTACTTC TRBV6-2/TRBV6-3 NA TRBJ2-5 TRBD1
CASSFRQGAITSPSGANVLTF TGCGCCAGCAGCTTCCGACAGGGGGCTATAACGTCTCCCTCTGGGGCCAACGTCCTGACTTTC TRBV4-1 NA TRBJ2-6 TRBD1
CASSPRTGKLQPQHF TGTGCCAGCAGTCCCCGGACAGGGAAGTTACAGCCCCAGCATTTT TRBV6-2/TRBV6-3 NA TRBJ1-5 TRBD1
CASSLNQFVGYTF TGCGCCAGCAGCTTGAATCAGTTCGTGGGCTACACCTTC TRBV5-1 NA TRBJ1-2 NA
CAPSDGGAREGSSYNEQFF TGTGCCCCCAGTGACGGGGGGGCGCGGGAGGGGAGCTCCTACAATGAGCAGTTCTTC TRBV2 NA TRBJ2-1 TRBD2
CASSSTAGSYNEQFF TGTGCCAGCAGCTCAACGGCGGGGTCCTACAATGAGCAGTTCTTC TRBV9 NA TRBJ2-1 NA
CASSPGREGTQYF TGTGCCAGCTCACCAGGGCGGGAAGGGACCCAGTACTTC TRBV18 NA TRBJ2-5 NA
CASSQGERAGQGQPQHF TGCGCCAGCAGCCAAGGAGAGAGGGCAGGGCAGGGACAGCCCCAGCATTTT TRBV4-1 NA TRBJ1-5 NA
CASSYTGTSGSKETQYF TGTGCCAGCAGCTACACAGGGACTAGCGGGAGCAAAGAGACCCAGTACTTC TRBV7-9 NA TRBJ2-5 TRBD2
CASSVGLSYNEQFF TGTGCCAGTAGTGTGGGACTTTCCTACAATGAGCAGTTCTTC TRBV19 NA TRBJ2-1 NA
CASSYTPRGADYNEQFF TGTGCCAGCAGTTATACCCCAAGGGGGGCAGACTACAATGAGCAGTTCTTC TRBV6-2/TRBV6-3 few TRBJ2-1 NA
CAISEGEGTIYF TGTGCCATCAGTGAAGGAGAGGGCACCATATATTTT TRBV10-3 NA TRBJ1-3 NA
CASRAQYESYEQYF TGTGCCAGCCGCGCCCAGTACGAATCCTACGAGCAGTACTTC TRBV6-5 NA TRBJ2-7 NA
CASSILYQGSTEAFF TGTGCCAGTAGTATTTTATATCAGGGCAGTACTGAAGCTTTCTTT TRBV19 NA TRBJ1-1 NA
CSVPGTGMREQYF TGCAGCGTGCCCGGGACAGGGATGCGCGAGCAGTACTTC TRBV29-1 NA TRBJ2-7 TRBD1
CATSNRLAAGGDTQYF TGTGCCACCAGCAACCGCTTGGCCGCGGGAGGGGATACGCAGTATTTT TRBV15 NA TRBJ2-3 TRBD2
CASEPGGAPQETQYF TGTGCCAGCGAGCCCGGGGGGGCACCCCAAGAGACCCAGTACTTC TRBV28 NA TRBJ2-5 TRBD2
CASSWEFNEQFF TGTGCCAGCAGCTGGGAGTTCAATGAGCAGTTCTTC TRBV6-6 NA TRBJ2-1 NA
CASRPEVSDTQYF TGTGCCAGCAGGCCAGAGGTGTCAGATACGCAGTATTTT TRBV5-4 NA TRBJ2-3 NA
CASSKGLGDTQYF TGTGCCAGCAGCAAGGGGCTAGGAGATACGCAGTATTTT TRBV6-5 NA TRBJ2-3 NA
CASRTGGRASNEQFF TGCGCCAGCAGGACAGGCGGGAGGGCCTCTAATGAGCAGTTCTTC TRBV5-1 NA TRBJ2-1 TRBD2
CSSRRTEANPDTQYF TGCAGCTCCCGCCGGACAGAGGCAAACCCAGATACGCAGTATTTT TRBV29-1 NA TRBJ2-3 NA
CASSQAVHLGEQYF TGCGCCAGCAGCCAAGCGGTTCATCTGGGGGAGCAGTACTTC TRBV4-3 NA TRBJ2-7 NA
CASSLTSGGQPQHF TGTGCCAGCAGTTTAACGTCAGGAGGTCAGCCCCAGCATTTT TRBV28 once TRBJ1-5 NA
CASSRTGGADTEAFF TGTGCCAGCAGCCGGACAGGGGGCGCAGACACTGAAGCTTTCTTT TRBV6-5 NA TRBJ1-1 TRBD1
CASALTTEEKLFF TGTGCCAGCGCCCTGACGACCGAAGAAAAACTGTTTTTT TRBV6-5 NA TRBJ1-4 NA
CASSQLGHEQFF TGTGCCAGCAGCCAGCTGGGTCATGAGCAGTTCTTC TRBV3-1/TRBV3-2 NA TRBJ2-1 NA
CASSPGSGTGDGELFF TGTGCCAGCAGCCCCGGATCCGGGACCGGGGACGGGGAGCTGTTTTTT TRBV11-3 NA TRBJ2-2 NA
CASSQDTRGGGTDTQYF TGCGCCAGCAGCCAAGATACGCGCGGGGGCGGCACAGATACGCAGTATTTT TRBV4-3 NA TRBJ2-3 NA
CASSQGGTGAFGYTF TGCGCCAGCAGCCAAGGGGGGACAGGGGCCTTTGGCTACACCTTC TRBV4-1 few TRBJ1-2 TRBD1
CASSSKALTSYEQYF TGTGCCAGCAGCTCCAAGGCACTAACCTCCTACGAGCAGTACTTC TRBV6-6 NA TRBJ2-7 NA
CASTPTGAIGANVLTF TGTGCCAGTACCCCGACAGGGGCGATTGGGGCCAACGTCCTGACTTTC TRBV19 NA TRBJ2-6 TRBD1
CSVEVARGNGYTF TGCAGCGTTGAAGTGGCCCGGGGCAACGGCTACACCTTC TRBV29-1 NA TRBJ1-2 NA
CASSLALNTQYF TGTGCCAGCAGCTTAGCGCTAAATACGCAGTATTTT TRBV7-9 NA TRBJ2-3 NA
CASSLAPEGEQFF TGCGCCAGCAGCTTGGCCCCAGAGGGTGAGCAGTTCTTC TRBV5-1 NA TRBJ2-1 NA
CAWSLGLRGQETQYF TGTGCCTGGAGCTTGGGGCTACGAGGACAAGAGACCCAGTACTTC TRBV30 once TRBJ2-5 NA
CASSSRSEGELFF TGTGCCAGCAGCTCAAGATCGGAAGGGGAGCTGTTTTTT TRBV7-6 NA TRBJ2-2 NA
CASSRPGSEQYF TGTGCCAGCTCCAGGCCCGGGAGCGAGCAGTACTTC TRBV6-5 NA TRBJ2-7 NA
CATREVGISNQPQHF TGTGCCACCAGGGAGGTGGGTATAAGCAATCAGCCCCAGCATTTT TRBV21-1 NA TRBJ1-5 NA
CASSLEGQGGFF TGTGCCAGCAGCCTGGAAGGACAGGGTGGGTTCTTC TRBV14 NA TRBJ2-1 TRBD1
CASSPQTGPYGYTF TGTGCCAGCAGCCCCCAAACGGGACCCTATGGCTACACCTTC TRBV5-4 NA TRBJ1-2 NA
CASSLQSNEKLFF TGTGCCAGCAGCCTCCAGAGTAATGAAAAACTGTTTTTT TRBV5-4 NA TRBJ1-4 NA
CASSLEEGESYEQYF TGTGCCAGCAGCTTAGAGGAAGGGGAATCCTACGAGCAGTACTTC TRBV7-7 NA TRBJ2-7 NA
CASSQDLRKSVGYTF TGCGCCAGCAGCCAAGATCTTCGGAAGTCTGTCGGCTACACCTTC TRBV4-3 NA TRBJ1-2 NA
CASHLGTVEQFF TGTGCCAGCCATTTGGGGACGGTAGAGCAGTTCTTC TRBV2 NA TRBJ2-1 NA
CPSCDGWAGVGSSYNEQFF TGTCCCAGCTGTGATGGGTGGGCGGGGGTGGGGAGCTCCTACAATGAGCAGTTCTTC TRBV2 few TRBJ2-1 TRBD2
CASCDGWAREGSSYNEQFF TGTGCCAGCTGTGACGGGTGGGCGCGGGAGGGGAGCTCCTACAATGAGCAGTTCTTC TRBV2 medium-sized TRBJ2-1 TRBD2
CASSPPASGGTGELFF TGTGCCAGCAGCCCCCCCGCTAGCGGGGGGACCGGGGAGCTGTTTTTT TRBV3-1/TRBV3-2 NA TRBJ2-2 TRBD2
CASSFDRAPYNEQFF TGTGCCAGCAGCTTTGACAGGGCCCCCTACAATGAGCAGTTCTTC TRBV5-4 NA TRBJ2-1 TRBD1
CARSEGGAGVGSSYNEQFF TGTGCCCGCAGTGAAGGGGGGGCGGGGGTGGGGAGCTCCTACAATGAGCAGTTCTTC TRBV2 few TRBJ2-1 NA
CLGGVGGNPSYNEQFF TGCTTAGGGGGGGTTGGCGGCAACCCTAGTTACAATGAGCAGTTCTTC TRBV5-4 NA TRBJ2-1 NA